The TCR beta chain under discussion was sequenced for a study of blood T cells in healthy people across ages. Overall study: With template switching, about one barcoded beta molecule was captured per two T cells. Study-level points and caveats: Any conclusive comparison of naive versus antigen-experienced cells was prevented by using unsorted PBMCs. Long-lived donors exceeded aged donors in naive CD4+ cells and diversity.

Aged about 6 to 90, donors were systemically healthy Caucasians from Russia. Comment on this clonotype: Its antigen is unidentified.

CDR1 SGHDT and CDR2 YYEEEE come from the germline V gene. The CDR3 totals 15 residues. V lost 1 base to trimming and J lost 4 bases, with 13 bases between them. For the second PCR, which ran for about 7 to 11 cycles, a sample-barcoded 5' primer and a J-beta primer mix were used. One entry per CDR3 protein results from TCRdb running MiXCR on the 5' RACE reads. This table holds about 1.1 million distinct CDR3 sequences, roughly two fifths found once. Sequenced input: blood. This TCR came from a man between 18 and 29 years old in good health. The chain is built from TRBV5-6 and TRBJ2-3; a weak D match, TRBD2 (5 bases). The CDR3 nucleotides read TGTGCCAGCAGCTTGAAGGGAGTGATGGCAGATACGCAGTATTTT. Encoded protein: CASSLKGVMADTQYF.